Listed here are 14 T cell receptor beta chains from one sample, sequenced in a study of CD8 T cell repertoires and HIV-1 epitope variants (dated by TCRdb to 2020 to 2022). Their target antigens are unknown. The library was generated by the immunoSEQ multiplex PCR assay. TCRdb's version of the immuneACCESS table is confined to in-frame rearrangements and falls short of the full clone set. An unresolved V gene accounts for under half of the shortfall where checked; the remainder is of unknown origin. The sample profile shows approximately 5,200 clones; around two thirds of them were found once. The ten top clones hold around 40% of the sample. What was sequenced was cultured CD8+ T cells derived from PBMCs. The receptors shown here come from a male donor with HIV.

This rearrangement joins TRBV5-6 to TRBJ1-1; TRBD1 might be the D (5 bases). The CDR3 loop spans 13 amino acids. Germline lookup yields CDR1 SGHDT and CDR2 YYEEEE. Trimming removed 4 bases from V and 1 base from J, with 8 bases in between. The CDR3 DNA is TGTGCCAGCAGCCCGACAGAGAACACTGAAGCTTTCTTT. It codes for CASSPTENTEAFF. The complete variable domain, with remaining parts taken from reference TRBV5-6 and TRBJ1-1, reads DAGVTQSPTHLIKTRGQQVTLRCSPKSGHDTVSWYQQALGQGPQFIFQYYEEEERQRGNFPDRFSGHQFPNYSSELNVNALLLGDSALYLCASSPTENTEAFFGQGTRLTVV.

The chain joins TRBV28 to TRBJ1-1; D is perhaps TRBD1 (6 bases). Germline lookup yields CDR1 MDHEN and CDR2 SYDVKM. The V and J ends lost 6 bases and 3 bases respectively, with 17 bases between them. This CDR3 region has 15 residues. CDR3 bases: TGTGCCAGCAGCTTGGTTGGGGGGCAGGACACTGAAGCTTTCTTT. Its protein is CASSLVGGQDTEAFF.

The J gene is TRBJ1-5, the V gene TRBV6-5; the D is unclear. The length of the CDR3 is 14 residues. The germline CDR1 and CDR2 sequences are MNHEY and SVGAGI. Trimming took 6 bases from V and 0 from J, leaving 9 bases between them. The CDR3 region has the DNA TGTGCCAGCAGCTACGACATTAGCAATCAGCCCCAGCATTTT. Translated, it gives CASSYDISNQPQHF.

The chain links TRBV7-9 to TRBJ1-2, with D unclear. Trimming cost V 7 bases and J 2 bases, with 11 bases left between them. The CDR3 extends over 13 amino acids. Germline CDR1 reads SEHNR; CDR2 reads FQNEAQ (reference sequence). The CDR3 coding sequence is TGTGCCAGCACCTTCCTCGGGAACTATGGCTACACCTTC. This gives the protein CASTFLGNYGYTF.

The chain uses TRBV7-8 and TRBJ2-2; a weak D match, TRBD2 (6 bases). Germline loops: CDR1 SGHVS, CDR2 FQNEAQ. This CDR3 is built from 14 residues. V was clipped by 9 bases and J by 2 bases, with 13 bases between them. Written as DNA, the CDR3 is TGTGCCAGTCGTAGGGACTCCAACACCGGGGAGCTGTTTTTT. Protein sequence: CASRRDSNTGELFF.

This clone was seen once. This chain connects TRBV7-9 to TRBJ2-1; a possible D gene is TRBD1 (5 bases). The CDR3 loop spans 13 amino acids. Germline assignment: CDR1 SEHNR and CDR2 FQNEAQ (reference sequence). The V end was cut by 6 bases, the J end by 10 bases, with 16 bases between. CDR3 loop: CASRSGLDGEQFF. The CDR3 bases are TGTGCCAGCAGGTCAGGGCTCGACGGAGAGCAGTTCTTC.

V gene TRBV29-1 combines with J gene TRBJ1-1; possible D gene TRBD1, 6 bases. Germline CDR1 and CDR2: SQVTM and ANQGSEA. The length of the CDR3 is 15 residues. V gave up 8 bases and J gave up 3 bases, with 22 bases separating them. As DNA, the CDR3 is TGCAGCAAAGAATCGCGACAGGACTGGGACACTGAAGCTTTCTTT. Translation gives CSKESRQDWDTEAFF.

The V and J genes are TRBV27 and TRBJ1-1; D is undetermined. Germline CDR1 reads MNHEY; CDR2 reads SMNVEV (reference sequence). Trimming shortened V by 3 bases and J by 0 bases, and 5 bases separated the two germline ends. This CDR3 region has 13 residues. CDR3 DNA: TGTGCCAGCAGTTTTTCCGTGAACACTGAAGCTTTCTTT. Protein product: CASSFSVNTEAFF.

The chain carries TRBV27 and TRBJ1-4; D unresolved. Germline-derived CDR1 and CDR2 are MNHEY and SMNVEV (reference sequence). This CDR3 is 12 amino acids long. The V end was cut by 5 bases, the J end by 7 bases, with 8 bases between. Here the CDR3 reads CASSPSGEKLFF. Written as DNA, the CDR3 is TGTGCCAGCAGTCCATCGGGTGAAAAACTGTTTTTT.

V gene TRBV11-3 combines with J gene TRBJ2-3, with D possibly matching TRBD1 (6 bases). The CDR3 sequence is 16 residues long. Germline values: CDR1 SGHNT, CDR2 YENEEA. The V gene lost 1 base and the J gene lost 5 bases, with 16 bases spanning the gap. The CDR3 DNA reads TGTGCCAGCAGCTTAGGATCTGGGGGCGGCGGAGATACGCAGTATTTT. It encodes CASSLGSGGGGDTQYF.

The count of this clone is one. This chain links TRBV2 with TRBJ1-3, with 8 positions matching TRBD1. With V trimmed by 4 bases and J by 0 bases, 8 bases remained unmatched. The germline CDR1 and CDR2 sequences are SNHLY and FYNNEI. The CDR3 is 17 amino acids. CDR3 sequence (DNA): TGTGCCAGCAGTGCGGGACAGGTCCTCCTCTCTGGAAACACCATATATTTT. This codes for CASSAGQVLLSGNTIYF.

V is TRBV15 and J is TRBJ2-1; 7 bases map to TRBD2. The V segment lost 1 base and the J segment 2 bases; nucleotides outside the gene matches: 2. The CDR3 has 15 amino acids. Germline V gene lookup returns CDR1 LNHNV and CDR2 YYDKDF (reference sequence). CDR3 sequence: CATSRASGPYNEQFF. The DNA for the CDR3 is TGTGCCACCAGCAGAGCTAGCGGTCCCTACAATGAGCAGTTCTTC. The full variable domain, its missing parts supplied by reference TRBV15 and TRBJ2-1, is DAMVIQNPRYQVTQFGKPVTLSCSQTLNHNVMYWYQQKSSQAPKLLFHYYDKDFNNEADTPDNFQSRRPNTSFCFLDIRSPGLGDTAMYLCATSRASGPYNEQFFGPGTRLTVL.

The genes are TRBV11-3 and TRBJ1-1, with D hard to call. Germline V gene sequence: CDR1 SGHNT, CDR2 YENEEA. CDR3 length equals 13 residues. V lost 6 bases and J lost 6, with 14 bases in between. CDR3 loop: CASSSGRVSEAFF. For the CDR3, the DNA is TGTGCCAGCAGTTCAGGTCGGGTTTCTGAAGCTTTCTTT.

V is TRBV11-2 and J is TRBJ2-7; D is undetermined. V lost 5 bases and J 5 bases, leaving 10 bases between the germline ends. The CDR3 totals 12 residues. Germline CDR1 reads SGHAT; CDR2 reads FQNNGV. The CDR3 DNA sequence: TGTGCCAGCAGCCGGCCGGAAGACGAGCAGTACTTC. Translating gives CASSRPEDEQYF.